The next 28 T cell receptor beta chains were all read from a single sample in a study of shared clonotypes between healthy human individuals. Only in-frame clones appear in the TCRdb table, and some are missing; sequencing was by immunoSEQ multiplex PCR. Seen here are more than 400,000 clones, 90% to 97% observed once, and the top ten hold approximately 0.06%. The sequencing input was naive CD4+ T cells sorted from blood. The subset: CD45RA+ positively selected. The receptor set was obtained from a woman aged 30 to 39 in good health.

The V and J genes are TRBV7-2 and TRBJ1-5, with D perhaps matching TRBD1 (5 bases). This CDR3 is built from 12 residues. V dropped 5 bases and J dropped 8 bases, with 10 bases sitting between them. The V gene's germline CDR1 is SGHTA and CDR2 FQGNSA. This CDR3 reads CASSEWGEPQHF. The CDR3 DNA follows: TGTGCCAGCAGCGAGTGGGGGGAGCCCCAGCATTTT.

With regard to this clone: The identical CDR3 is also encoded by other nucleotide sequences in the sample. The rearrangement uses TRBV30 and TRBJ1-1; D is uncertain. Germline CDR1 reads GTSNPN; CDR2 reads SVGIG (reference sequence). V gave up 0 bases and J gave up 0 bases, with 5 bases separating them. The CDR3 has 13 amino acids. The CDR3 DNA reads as TGTGCCTGGAGTGTAAGCGTGAACACTGAAGCTTTCTTT. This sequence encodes CAWSVSVNTEAFF.

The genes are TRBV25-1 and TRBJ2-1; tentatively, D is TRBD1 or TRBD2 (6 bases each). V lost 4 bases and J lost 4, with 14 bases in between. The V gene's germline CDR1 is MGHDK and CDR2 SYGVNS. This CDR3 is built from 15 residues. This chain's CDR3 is CASSGHREVYNEQFF. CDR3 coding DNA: TGTGCCAGCAGTGGTCACAGGGAGGTATACAATGAGCAGTTCTTC.

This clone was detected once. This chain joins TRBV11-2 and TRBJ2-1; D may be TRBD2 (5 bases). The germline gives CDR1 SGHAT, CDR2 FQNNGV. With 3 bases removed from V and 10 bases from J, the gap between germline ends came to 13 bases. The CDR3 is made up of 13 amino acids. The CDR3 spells CASSFGDQDEQFF. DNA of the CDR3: TGTGCCAGCAGCTTCGGGGATCAAGACGAGCAGTTCTTC.

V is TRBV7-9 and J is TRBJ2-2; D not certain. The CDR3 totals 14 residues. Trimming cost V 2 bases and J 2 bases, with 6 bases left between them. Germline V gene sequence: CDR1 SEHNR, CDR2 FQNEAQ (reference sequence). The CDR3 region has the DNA TGTGCCAGCAGCTTACTCCGAAACACCGGGGAGCTGTTTTTT. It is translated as CASSLLRNTGELFF.

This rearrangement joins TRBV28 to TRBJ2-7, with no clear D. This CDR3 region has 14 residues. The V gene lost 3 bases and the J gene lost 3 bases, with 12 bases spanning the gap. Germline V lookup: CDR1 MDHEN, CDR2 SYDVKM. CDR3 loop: CASSFIGQIYEQYF. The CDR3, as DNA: TGTGCCAGCAGTTTTATCGGGCAGATCTACGAGCAGTACTTC.

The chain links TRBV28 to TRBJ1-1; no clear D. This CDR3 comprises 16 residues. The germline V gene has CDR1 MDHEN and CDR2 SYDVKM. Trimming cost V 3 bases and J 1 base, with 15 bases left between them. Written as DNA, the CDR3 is TGTGCCAGCAGTTTTTTTTTCTCTGGGTCGAACACTGAAGCTTTCTTT. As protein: CASSFFFSGSNTEAFF.

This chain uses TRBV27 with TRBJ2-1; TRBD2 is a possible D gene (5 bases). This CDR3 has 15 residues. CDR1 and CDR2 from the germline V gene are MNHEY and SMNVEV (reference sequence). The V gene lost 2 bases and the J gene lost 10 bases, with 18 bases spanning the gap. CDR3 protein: CASSLSTSGFLEQFF. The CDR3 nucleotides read TGTGCCAGCAGTTTAAGCACTAGTGGTTTTTTGGAGCAGTTCTTC.

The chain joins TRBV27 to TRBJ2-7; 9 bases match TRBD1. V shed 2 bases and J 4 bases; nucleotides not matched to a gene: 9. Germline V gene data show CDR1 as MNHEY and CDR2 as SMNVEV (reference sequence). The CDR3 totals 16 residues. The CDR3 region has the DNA TGTGCCAGCAGTTTACGAAGGCCGGGACAGGGTTACGAGCAGTACTTC. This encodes CASSLRRPGQGYEQYF.

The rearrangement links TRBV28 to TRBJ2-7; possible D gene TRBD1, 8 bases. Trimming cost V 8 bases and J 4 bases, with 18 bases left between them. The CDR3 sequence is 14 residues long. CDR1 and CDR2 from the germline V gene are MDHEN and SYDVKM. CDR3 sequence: CASGGGQVYYEQYF. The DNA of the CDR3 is TGTGCCAGCGGGGGGGGACAGGTCTATTACGAGCAGTACTTC.

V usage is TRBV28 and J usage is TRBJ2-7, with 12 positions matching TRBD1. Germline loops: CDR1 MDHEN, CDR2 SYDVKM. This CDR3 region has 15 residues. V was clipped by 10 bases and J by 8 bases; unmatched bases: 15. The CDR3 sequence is CAISGTGGFLRKQYF. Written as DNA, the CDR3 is TGTGCCATTTCCGGGACAGGGGGCTTTTTACGGAAGCAGTACTTC.

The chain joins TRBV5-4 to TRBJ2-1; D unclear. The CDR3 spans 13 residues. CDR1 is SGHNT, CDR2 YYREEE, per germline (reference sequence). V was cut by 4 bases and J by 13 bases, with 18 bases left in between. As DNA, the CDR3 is TGTGCCAGCAGCGGGCCGGAGTCAGTCTTCCAGTTCTTC. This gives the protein CASSGPESVFQFF.

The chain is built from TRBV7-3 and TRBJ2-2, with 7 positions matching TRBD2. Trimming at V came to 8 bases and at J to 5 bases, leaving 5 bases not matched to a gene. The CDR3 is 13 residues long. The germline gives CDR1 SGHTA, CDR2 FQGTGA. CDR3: CASGLVWTGELFF. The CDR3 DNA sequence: TGTGCCAGCGGACTAGTCTGGACCGGGGAGCTGTTTTTT.

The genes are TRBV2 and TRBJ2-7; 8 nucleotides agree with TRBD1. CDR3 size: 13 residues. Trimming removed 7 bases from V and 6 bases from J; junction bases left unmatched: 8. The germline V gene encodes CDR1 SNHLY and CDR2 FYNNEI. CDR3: CASTPQGAGEQYF. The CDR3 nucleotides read TGTGCCAGCACGCCTCAGGGGGCTGGCGAGCAGTACTTC.

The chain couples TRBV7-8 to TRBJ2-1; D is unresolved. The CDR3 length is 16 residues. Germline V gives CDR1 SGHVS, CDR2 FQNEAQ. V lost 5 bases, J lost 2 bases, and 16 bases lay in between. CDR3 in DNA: TGTGCCAGCAGCCCCTCAAGGGTCGCCACCTACAATGAGCAGTTCTTC. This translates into CASSPSRVATYNEQFF.

For the CDR3, the DNA is TGTGCCAGCAGTTGGGGGGGCGGTCTTGGCAATCAGCCCCAGCATTTT. Translated, it gives CASSWGGGLGNQPQHF. The chain is built from TRBV28 and TRBJ1-5; D may be TRBD1 (6 bases). The CDR3 runs to 16 residues. Germline V gives CDR1 MDHEN, CDR2 SYDVKM. Between the trimmed V and J ends, which lost 4 bases and 2 bases, there was a span of 15 bases.

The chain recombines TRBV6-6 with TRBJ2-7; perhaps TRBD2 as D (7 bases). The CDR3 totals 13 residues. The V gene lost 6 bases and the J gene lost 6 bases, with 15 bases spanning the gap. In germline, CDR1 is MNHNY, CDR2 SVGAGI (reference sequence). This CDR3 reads CASSNAGAGEQYF. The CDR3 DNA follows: TGTGCCAGCAGCAATGCGGGGGCAGGCGAGCAGTACTTC.

CDR3 bases: TGCGCCAGCAGCGCCAGGGGGCGTGAAAAACTGTTTTTT. It is translated as CASSARGREKLFF. The chain has TRBV4-1 and TRBJ1-4; TRBD1 aligns across 8 bases. V gave up 5 bases and J gave up 7 bases; unmatched junction bases: 3. CDR1 and CDR2 from the germline V gene are MGHRA and YSYEKL. CDR3 length equals 13 residues.

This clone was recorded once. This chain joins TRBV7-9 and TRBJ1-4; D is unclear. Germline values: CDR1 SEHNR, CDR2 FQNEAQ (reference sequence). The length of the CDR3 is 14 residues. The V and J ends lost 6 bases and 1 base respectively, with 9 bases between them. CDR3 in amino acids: CASSAFGTNEKLFF. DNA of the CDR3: TGTGCCAGCAGTGCATTTGGAACTAATGAAAAACTGTTTTTT.

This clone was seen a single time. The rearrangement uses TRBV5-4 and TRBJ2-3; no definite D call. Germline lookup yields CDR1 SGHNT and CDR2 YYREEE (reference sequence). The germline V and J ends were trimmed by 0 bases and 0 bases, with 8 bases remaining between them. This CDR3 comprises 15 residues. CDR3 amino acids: CASSLDRSSTDTQYF. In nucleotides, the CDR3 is TGTGCCAGCAGCTTGGACAGATCTAGCACAGATACGCAGTATTTT.

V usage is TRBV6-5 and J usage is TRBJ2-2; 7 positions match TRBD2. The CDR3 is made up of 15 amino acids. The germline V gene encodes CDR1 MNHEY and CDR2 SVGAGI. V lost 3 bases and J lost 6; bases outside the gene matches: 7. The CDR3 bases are TGTGCCAGCAGTTATAGGCGGGAGAGGGCCGGGGAGCTGTTTTTT. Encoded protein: CASSYRRERAGELFF.

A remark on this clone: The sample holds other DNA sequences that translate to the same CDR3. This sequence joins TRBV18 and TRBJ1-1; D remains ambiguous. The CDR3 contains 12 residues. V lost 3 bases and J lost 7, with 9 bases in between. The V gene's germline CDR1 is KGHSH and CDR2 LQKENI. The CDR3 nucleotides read TGTGCCAGCTCACCGGGGAGGGATGAAGCTTTCTTT. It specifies CASSPGRDEAFF.

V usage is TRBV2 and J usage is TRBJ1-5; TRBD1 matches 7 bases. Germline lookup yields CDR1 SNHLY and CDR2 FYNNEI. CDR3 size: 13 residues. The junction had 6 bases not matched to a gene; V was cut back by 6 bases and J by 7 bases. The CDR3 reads CASRAEGAQPQHF. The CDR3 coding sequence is TGTGCCAGCAGGGCGGAGGGGGCCCAGCCCCAGCATTTT.

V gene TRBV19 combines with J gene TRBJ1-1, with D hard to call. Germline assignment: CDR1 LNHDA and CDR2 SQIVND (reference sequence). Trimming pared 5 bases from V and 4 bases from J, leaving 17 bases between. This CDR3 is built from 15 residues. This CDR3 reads CASSPRAALGTEAFF. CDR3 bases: TGTGCCAGTAGTCCCCGGGCCGCGCTCGGCACTGAAGCTTTCTTT.

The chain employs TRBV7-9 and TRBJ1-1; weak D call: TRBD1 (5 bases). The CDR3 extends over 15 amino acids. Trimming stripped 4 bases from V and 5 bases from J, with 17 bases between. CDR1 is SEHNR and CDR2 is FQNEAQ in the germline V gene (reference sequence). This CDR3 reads CASSSHSGRGTEAFF. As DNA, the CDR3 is TGTGCCAGCAGCTCCCACTCAGGGCGAGGGACTGAAGCTTTCTTT.

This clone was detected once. CDR3 residues: CASSRSAGGGINEQFF. DNA for the CDR3: TGCGCCAGCAGCCGGTCGGCGGGAGGAGGGATTAATGAGCAGTTCTTC. This chain uses TRBV5-1 with TRBJ2-1; 8 bases are a match to TRBD2. The J segment lost 7 bases and the V segment lost 4 bases, leaving 13 bases of the junction unmatched. This CDR3 region has 16 residues. Germline values: CDR1 SGHRS, CDR2 YFSETQ.

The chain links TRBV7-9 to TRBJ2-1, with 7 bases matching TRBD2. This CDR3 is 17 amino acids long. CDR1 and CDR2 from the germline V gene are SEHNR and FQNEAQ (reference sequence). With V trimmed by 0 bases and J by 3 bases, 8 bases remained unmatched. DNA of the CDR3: TGTGCCAGCAGCTTAGCGCCAGCGGGAAGGATCTACAATGAGCAGTTCTTC. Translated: CASSLAPAGRIYNEQFF.

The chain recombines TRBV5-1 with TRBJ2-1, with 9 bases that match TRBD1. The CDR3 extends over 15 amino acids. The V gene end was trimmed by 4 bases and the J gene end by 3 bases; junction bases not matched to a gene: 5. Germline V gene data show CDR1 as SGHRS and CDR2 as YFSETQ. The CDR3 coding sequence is TGCGCCAGCAGCATGGGACAGGGTAACTACAATGAGCAGTTCTTC. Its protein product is CASSMGQGNYNEQFF.